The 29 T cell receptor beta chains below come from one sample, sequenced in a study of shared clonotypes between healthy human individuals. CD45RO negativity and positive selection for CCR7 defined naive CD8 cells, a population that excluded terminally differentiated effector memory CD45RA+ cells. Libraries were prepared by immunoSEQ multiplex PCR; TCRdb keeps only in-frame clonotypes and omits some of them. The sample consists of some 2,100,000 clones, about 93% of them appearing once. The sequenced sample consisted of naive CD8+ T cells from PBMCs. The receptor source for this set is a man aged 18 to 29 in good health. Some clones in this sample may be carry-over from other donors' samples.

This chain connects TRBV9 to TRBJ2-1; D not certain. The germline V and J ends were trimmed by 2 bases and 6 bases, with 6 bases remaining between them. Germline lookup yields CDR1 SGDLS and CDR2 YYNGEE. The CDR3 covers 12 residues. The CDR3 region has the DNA TGTGCCAGCAGCGTTCAACTCAATGAGCAGTTCTTC. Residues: CASSVQLNEQFF.

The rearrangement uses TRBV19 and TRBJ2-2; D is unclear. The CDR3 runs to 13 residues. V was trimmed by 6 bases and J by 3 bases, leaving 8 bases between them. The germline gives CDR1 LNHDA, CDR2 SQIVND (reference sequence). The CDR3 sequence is CASRFTDTGELFF. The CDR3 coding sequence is TGTGCCAGTAGGTTCACGGACACCGGGGAGCTGTTTTTT.

The CDR3 protein is CASYPPSGNQPQHF. The CDR3 DNA is TGTGCCAGCTACCCTCCGTCCGGAAATCAGCCCCAGCATTTT. V gene TRBV28 combines with J gene TRBJ1-5, with no clear D. V lost 8 bases to trimming and J lost 4 bases, with 15 bases between them. The CDR3 consists of 14 residues. From germline, CDR1 is MDHEN and CDR2 SYDVKM.

The CDR3 reads CASSILGGFNNQPQHF. The CDR3 region has the DNA TGTGCCAGTAGTATATTAGGGGGTTTTAACAATCAGCCCCAGCATTTT. This sequence joins TRBV19 and TRBJ1-5; the D gene is possibly TRBD1 (6 bases). V dropped 2 bases and J dropped 3 bases, with 14 bases sitting between them. Germline V gene data show CDR1 as LNHDA and CDR2 as SQIVND (reference sequence). The CDR3 consists of 16 residues.

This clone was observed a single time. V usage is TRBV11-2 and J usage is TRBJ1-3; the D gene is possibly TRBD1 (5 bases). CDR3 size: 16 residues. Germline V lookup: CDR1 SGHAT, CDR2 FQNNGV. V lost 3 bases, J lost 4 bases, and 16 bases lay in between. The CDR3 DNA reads TGTGCCAGCAGCTTCTCGGGTGGGGGAGCGGGAAACACCATATATTTT. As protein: CASSFSGGGAGNTIYF.

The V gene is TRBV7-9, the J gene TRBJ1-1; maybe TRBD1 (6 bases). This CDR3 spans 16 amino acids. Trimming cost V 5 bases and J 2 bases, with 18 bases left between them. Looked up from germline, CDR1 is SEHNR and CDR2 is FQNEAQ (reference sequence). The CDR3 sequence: CASSPGLTGYNTEAFF. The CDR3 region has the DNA TGTGCCAGCAGCCCTGGGTTAACAGGGTATAACACTGAAGCTTTCTTT.

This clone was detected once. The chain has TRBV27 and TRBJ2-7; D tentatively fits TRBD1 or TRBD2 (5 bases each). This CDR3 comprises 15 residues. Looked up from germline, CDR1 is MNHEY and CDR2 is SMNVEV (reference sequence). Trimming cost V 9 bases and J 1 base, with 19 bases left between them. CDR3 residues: CASAEGTKPSYEQYF. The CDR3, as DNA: TGTGCCAGTGCCGAAGGGACGAAACCTTCCTACGAGCAGTACTTC.

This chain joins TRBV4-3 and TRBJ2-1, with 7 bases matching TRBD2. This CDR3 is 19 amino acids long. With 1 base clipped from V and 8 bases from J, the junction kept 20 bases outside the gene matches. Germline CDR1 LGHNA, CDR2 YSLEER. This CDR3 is CASSQARPLGGERDDEQFF. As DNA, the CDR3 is TGCGCCAGCAGCCAAGCGAGGCCACTTGGGGGGGAGCGGGACGATGAGCAGTTCTTC.

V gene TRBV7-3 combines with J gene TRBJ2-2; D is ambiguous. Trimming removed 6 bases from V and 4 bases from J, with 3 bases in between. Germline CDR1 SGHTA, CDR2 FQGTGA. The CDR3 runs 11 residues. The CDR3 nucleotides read TGTGCCAGCAGTGGCACCGGGGAGCTGTTTTTT. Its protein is CASSGTGELFF. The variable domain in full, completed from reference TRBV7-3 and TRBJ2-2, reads GAGVSQTPSNKVTEKGKYVELRCDPISGHTALYWYRQSLGQGPEFLIYFQGTGAADDSGLPNDRFFAVRPEGSVSTLKIQRTERGDSAVYLCASSGTGELFFGEGSRLTVL.

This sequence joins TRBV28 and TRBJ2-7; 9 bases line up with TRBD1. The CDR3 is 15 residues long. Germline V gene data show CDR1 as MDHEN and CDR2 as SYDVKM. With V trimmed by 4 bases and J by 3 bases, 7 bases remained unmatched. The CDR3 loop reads CASSSSVDRGYEQYF. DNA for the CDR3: TGTGCCAGCAGTTCATCCGTGGACAGGGGCTACGAGCAGTACTTC.

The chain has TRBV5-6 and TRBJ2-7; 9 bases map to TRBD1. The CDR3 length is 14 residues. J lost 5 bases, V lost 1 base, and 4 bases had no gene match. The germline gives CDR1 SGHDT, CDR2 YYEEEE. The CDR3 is CASSLRTGVHEQYF. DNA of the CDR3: TGTGCCAGCAGCTTGAGGACAGGGGTCCACGAGCAGTACTTC.

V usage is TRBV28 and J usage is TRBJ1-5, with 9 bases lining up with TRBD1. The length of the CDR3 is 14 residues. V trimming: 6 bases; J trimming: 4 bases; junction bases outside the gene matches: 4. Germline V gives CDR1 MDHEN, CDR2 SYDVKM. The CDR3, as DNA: TGTGCCAGCAGGCCGGGACAGGGTAATCAGCCCCAGCATTTT. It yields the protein CASRPGQGNQPQHF.

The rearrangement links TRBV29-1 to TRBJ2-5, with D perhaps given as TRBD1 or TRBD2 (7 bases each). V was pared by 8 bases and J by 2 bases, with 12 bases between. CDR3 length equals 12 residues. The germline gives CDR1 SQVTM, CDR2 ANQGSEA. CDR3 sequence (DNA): TGCAGCTTCAGGGGGGGACAAGAGACCCAGTACTTC. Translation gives CSFRGGQETQYF.

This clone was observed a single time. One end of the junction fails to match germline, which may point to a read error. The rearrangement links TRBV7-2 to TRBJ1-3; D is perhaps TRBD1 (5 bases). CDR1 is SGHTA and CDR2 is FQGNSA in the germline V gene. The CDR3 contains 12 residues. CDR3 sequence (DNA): TGTGCCAGCAGCCCAAATGGGGTACAGGAGGTGTTT. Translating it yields CASSPNGVQEVF.

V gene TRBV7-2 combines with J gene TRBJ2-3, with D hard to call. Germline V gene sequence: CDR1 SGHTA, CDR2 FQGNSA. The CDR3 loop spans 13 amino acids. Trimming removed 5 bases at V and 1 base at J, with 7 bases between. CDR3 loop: CASSQYGTDTQYF. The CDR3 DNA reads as TGTGCCAGCAGCCAATATGGCACAGATACGCAGTATTTT.

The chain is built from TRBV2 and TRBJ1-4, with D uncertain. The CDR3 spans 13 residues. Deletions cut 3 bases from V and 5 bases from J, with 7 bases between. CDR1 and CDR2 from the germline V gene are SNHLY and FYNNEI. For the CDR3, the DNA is TGTGCCAGCAGTGACAGAACCAATGAAAAACTGTTTTTT. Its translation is CASSDRTNEKLFF. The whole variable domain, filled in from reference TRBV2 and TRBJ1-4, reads EPEVTQTPSHQVTQMGQEVILRCVPISNHLYFYWYRQILGQKVEFLVSFYNNEISEKSEIFDDQFSVERPDGSNFTLKIRSTKLEDSAMYFCASSDRTNEKLFFGSGTQLSVL.

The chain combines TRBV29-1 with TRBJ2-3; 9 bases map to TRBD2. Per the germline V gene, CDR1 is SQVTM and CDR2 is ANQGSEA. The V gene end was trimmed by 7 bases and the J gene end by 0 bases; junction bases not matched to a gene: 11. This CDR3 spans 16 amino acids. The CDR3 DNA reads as TGCAGCGGAGGAGCGGGGGGAATCACTAGCACAGATACGCAGTATTTT. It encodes CSGGAGGITSTDTQYF.

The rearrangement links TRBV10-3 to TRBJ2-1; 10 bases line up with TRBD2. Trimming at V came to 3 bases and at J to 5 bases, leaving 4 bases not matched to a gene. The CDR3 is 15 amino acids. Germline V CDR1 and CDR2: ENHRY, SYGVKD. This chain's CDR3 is CAISDGAGGHNEQFF. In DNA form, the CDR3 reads TGTGCCATCAGTGACGGAGCGGGAGGGCACAATGAGCAGTTCTTC.

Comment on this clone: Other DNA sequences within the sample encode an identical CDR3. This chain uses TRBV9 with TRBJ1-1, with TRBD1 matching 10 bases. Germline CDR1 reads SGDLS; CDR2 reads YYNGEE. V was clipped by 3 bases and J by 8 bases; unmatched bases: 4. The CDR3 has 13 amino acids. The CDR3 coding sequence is TGTGCCAGCAGCGCCGGGACAGGGGTCGAAGCTTTCTTT. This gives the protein CASSAGTGVEAFF.

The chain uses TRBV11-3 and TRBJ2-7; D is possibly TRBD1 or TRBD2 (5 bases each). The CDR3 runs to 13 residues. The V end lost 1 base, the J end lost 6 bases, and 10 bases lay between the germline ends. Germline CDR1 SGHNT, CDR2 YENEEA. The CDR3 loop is CASSLGSGREQYF. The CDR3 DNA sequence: TGTGCCAGCAGCTTAGGTTCGGGGCGCGAGCAGTACTTC. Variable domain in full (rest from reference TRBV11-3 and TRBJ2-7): EAGVVQSPRYKIIEKKQPVAFWCNPISGHNTLYWYLQNLGQGPELLIRYENEEAVDDSQLPKDRFSAERLKGVDSTLKIQPAELGDSAVYLCASSLGSGREQYFGPGTRLTVT.

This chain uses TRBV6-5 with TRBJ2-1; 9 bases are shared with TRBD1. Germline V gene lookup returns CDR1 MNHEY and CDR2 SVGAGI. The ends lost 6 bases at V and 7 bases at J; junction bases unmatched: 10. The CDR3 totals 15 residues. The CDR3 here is CASSLTGGVLNEQFF. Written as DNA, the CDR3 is TGTGCCAGCAGCCTAACAGGGGGCGTTTTGAATGAGCAGTTCTTC.

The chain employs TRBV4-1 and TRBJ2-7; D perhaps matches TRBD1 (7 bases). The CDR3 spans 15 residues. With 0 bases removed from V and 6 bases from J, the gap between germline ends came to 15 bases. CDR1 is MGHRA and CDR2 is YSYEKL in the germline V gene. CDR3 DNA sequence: TGCGCCAGCAGCCAAGATGGAGGGGGCTTTAGCGAGCAGTACTTC. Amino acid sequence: CASSQDGGGFSEQYF.

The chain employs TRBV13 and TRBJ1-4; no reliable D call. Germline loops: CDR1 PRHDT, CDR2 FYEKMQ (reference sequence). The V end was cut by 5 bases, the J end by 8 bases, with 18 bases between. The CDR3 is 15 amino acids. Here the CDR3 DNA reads TGTGCCAGCAGCCATTCCCTAGAAACTGGAGAAAAACTGTTTTTT. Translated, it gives CASSHSLETGEKLFF. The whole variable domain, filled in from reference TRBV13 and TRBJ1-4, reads AAGVIQSPRHLIKEKRETATLKCYPIPRHDTVYWYQQGPGQDPQFLISFYEKMQSDKGSIPDRFSAQQFSDYHSELNMSSLELGDSALYFCASSHSLETGEKLFFGSGTQLSVL.

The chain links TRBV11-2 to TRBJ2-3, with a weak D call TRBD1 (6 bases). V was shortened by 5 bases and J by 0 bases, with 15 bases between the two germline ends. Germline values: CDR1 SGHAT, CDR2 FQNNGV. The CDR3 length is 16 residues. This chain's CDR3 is CASSQYRTASTDTQYF. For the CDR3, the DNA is TGTGCCAGCAGCCAATATCGGACAGCCAGCACAGATACGCAGTATTTT.

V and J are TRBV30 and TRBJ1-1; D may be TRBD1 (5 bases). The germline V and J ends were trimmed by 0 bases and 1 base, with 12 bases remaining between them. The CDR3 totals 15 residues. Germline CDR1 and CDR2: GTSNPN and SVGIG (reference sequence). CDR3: CAWSVGERKNTEAFF. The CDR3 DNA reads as TGTGCCTGGAGTGTGGGGGAAAGGAAGAACACTGAAGCTTTCTTT.

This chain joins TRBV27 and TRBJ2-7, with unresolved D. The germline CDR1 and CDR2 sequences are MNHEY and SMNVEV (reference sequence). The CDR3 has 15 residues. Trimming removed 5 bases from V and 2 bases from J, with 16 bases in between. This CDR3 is CASSPYPPAAYEQYF. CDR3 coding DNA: TGTGCCAGCAGTCCCTACCCACCAGCAGCCTACGAGCAGTACTTC.

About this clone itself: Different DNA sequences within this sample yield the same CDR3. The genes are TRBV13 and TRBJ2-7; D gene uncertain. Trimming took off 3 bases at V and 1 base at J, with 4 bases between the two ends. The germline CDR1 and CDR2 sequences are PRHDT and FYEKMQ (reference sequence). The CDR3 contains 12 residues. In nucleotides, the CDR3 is TGTGCCAGCAGCTTGGGTTCCTACGAGCAGTACTTC. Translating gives CASSLGSYEQYF.

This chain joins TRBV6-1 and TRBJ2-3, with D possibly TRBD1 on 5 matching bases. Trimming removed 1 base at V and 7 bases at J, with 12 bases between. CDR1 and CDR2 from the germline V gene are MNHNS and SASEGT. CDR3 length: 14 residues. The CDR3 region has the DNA TGTGCCAGCAGTGAAGACAGGACGAGACATACGCAGTATTTT. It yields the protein CASSEDRTRHTQYF.

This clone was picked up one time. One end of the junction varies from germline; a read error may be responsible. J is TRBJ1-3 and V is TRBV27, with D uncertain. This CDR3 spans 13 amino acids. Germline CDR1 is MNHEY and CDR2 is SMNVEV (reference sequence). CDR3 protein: CASSPSLGDTIYF. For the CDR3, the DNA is TGTGCCAGCAGTCCTAGTCTTGGAGACACCATATATTTT.